This T cell receptor (beta chain) is drawn from a study of cytomegalovirus exposure and HLA in healthy donors. The CDR3 consists of 10 residues. Primers: 60 Vbeta forward and 13 Jbeta reverse. This table comes from immunoSEQ multiplex PCR, and its TCRdb copy is limited to in-frame clones, with some not included. This sample carries 200,000 to 250,000 clones, around 89% of them seen once, and the ten largest clones take about 1%. The clonotype was recovered from a young woman in good health and CMV-seronegative. The gene calls are TRBV12-2 and TRBJ2-2; the D call of TRBD2 is as the table states it, not checked on the DNA. TRBV12-2 is flagged as a pseudogene. Sequencing was performed on PBMCs. Written as DNA, the CDR3 is TGTGTCCCACGAGACGGGGAGCTGTTTTTT. Its translation is CVPRDGELFF.